This paragraph reports one T cell receptor beta chain. Trimming cost V 1 base and J 2 bases, with 12 bases left between them. The CDR3 has 16 residues. From germline, CDR1 is LGHNA and CDR2 YNFKEQ. The record originates from a study of OX40 agonist ivuxolimab in advanced cancers. Across the whole study: Ivuxolimab was delivered to patients intravenously every 2 weeks at doses spanning 0.01 to 10 mg/kg.

Here immunoSEQ multiplex PCR was the method, and the copy in TCRdb shows in-frame clones only, minus some. This table has fewer than 55,000 clones, 85% to 90% appearing once. The clonotype originates from an adult with an advanced solid tumor such as melanoma, head and neck, liver or kidney cancer. This chain connects TRBV4-2 to TRBJ2-1; D is unresolved. The starting material was CD4+ or CD8+ T cells sorted from blood, obtained in a trial of the OX40 agonist ivuxolimab. CDR3 DNA sequence: TGTGCCAGCAGCCAAGGTCCCGGCATTCCCTACAATGAGCAGTTCTTC. Translation gives CASSQGPGIPYNEQFF.